The clone carrying this T cell receptor (beta chain) was counted at least ten times. This entry comes from a study of early T cells in non-severe SARS-CoV-2 infection. Individual cDNA molecules received unique molecular identifiers. A single record per CDR3 protein comes from TCRdb applying MiXCR to the 5' RACE reads. Among 40,000 to 55,000 distinct CDR3 sequences listed, more than 10% were seen once. The V gene's germline CDR1 is DFQATT and CDR2 SNEGSKA (reference sequence). The CDR3 loop spans 16 amino acids. The receptor comes from an adult who was a healthcare worker with PCR-confirmed SARS-CoV-2 infection or an uninfected control (not recorded which). The chain links TRBV20-1 to TRBJ2-3; 15 bases agree with TRBD2. Sample: whole blood. CDR3 protein: CSCGTSGRKRTDTQYF. CDR3 bases: TGCAGCTGTGGGACTAGCGGGAGGAAAAGAACAGATACGCAGTATTTT.